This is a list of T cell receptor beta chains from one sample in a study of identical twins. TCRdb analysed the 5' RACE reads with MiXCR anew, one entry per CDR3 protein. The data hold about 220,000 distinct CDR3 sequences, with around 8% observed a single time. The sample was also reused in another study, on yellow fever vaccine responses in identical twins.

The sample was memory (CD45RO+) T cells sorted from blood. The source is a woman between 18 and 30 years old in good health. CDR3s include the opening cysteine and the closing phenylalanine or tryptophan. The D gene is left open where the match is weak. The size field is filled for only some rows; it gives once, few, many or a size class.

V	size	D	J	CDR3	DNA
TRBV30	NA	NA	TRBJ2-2	CAWRWGTGELFF	TGTGCCTGGAGATGGGGTACCGGGGAGCTGTTTTTT
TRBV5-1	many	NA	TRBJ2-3	CASSLTGDTQYF	TGCGCCAGCAGCTTGACCGGGGATACGCAGTATTTT
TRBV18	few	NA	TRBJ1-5	CASSGPANQPQHF	TGTGCCAGCTCAGGGCCCGCAAATCAGCCCCAGCATTTT
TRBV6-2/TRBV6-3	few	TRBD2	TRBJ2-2	CASSYTSGRANTGELFF	TGTGCCAGCAGTTATACTAGCGGGAGGGCCAACACCGGGGAGCTGTTTTTT
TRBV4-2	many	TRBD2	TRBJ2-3	CASTHAGGGGSDTQYF	TGTGCCAGCACCCATGCCGGCGGGGGGGGATCAGATACGCAGTATTTT
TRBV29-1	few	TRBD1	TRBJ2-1	CSVGQGNEQFF	TGCAGCGTAGGACAGGGGAATGAGCAGTTCTTC
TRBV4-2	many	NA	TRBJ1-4	CASSQGGSTDDEKLFF	TGTGCCAGCAGCCAAGGCGGGAGCACGGACGATGAAAAACTGTTTTTT
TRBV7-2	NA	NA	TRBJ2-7	CASSFARASSYEQYF	TGTGCCAGCAGCTTCGCCAGGGCGTCATCCTACGAGCAGTACTTC
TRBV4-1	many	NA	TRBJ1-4	CASSQAPTGYEKLFF	TGCGCCAGCAGCCAAGCCCCGACGGGATATGAAAAACTGTTTTTT
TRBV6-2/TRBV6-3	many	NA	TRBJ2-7	CASSQSRGSGREGNEQYF	TGTGCCAGCAGTCAATCCAGGGGGAGCGGGAGAGAGGGCAACGAGCAGTACTTC
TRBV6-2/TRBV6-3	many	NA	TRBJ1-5	CASSWAGNQPQHF	TGTGCCAGCAGTTGGGCAGGGAATCAGCCCCAGCATTTT
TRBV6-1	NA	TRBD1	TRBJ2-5	CASTSGTGQETQYF	TGTGCCAGCACCTCCGGGACAGGCCAAGAGACCCAGTACTTC
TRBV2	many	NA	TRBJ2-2	CASSGRGRNTGELFF	TGTGCCAGCAGTGGGAGGGGGAGAAACACCGGGGAGCTGTTTTTT
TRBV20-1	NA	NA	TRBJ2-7	CSAPSQSFYEQYF	TGCAGTGCCCCCTCCCAGAGTTTCTACGAGCAGTACTTC
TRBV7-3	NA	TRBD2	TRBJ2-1	CASSYGGGGYNEQFF	TGTGCCAGCAGCTACGGCGGCGGGGGCTACAATGAGCAGTTCTTC
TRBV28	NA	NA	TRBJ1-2	CASSVGYGYTF	TGTGCCAGCTCGGTGGGGTATGGCTACACCTTC
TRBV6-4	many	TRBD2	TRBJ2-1	CASSLTSGGPYNEQFF	TGTGCCAGCAGCCTGACTAGCGGGGGGCCCTACAATGAGCAGTTCTTC
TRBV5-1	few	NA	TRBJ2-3	CASSGRETDTQYF	TGCGCCAGCAGCGGACGGGAGACTGATACGCAGTATTTT
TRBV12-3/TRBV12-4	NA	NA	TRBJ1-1	CASSPRTAEAFF	TGTGCCAGCAGCCCCAGGACAGCTGAAGCTTTCTTT
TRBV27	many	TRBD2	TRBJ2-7	CASSFAGRGEQYF	TGTGCCAGCAGTTTTGCAGGGAGGGGCGAGCAGTACTTC
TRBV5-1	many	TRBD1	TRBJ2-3	CASSWTGGNADTQYF	TGCGCCAGCTCGTGGACAGGGGGCAACGCAGATACGCAGTATTTT
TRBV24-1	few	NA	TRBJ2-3	CATTRDGTDTQYF	TGTGCCACCACCCGGGACGGTACAGATACGCAGTATTTT
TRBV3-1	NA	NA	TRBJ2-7	CASSQAPRVKQYF	TGTGCCAGCAGCCAAGCCCCCAGAGTCAAGCAGTACTTC
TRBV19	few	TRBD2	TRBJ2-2	CASTLLAGRTGELFF	TGTGCCAGTACCTTACTAGCGGGACGTACCGGGGAGCTGTTTTTT
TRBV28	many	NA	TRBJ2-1	CASSIKMLKQFF	TGTGCCAGCAGTATCAAAATGTTGAAGCAGTTCTTC
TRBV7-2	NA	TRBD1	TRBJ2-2	CASSIDRGTGELFF	TGTGCCAGCAGCATAGACAGGGGAACCGGGGAGCTGTTTTTT
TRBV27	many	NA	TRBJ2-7	CASRTSSAYEQYF	TGTGCCAGCAGGACGAGTTCCGCCTACGAGCAGTACTTC
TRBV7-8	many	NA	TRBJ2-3	CASSPFRTITDTQYF	TGTGCCAGCAGCCCCTTTCGGACGATCACAGATACGCAGTATTTT
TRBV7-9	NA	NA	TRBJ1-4	CASSLEGGVGEKLFF	TGTGCCAGCAGCTTGGAAGGGGGTGTAGGTGAAAAACTGTTTTTT
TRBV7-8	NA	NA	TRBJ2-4	CASSLASDTHPAKNIQYF	TGTGCCAGCAGCTTAGCCTCGGACACCCATCCGGCCAAAAACATTCAGTACTTC
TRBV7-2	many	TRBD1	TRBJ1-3	CASSLAPGGYSNTIYF	TGTGCCAGCAGCTTAGCCCCAGGGGGCTATTCGAACACCATATATTTT
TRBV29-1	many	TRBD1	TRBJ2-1	CSVTGEAYNEQFF	TGCAGCGTGACAGGGGAGGCCTACAATGAGCAGTTCTTC
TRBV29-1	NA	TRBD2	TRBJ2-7	CSVIEGGSLSYEQYF	TGCAGCGTCATCGAGGGCGGGAGCCTTTCCTACGAGCAGTACTTC
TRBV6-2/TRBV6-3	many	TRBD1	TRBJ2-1	CASSYRINRGNEQFF	TGTGCCAGCAGTTATCGAATTAACAGGGGCAATGAGCAGTTCTTC
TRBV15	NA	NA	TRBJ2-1	CATSRDYPGKKADNEQFF	TGTGCCACCAGCAGAGATTACCCGGGGAAGAAGGCGGACAATGAGCAGTTCTTC